This T cell receptor (beta chain) was identified during a study of blood T cell repertoires in COVID-19. Across the whole study: Samples of COVID-19 (acute and convalescent) were obtained from the United States, Italy and Spain. PBMCs, B-cell-depleted T cells, or T cells were the source of the cDNA or gDNA that made up the material.

V lost 0 bases and J lost 10; bases outside the gene matches: 2. The CDR3 has 13 amino acids. Germline assignment: CDR1 SGHNT and CDR2 YENEEA. Clones were read by immunoSEQ multiplex PCR, and TCRdb kept only the in-frame ones, dropping some. Of roughly 200,000 clones in the sample, about four fifths are singletons; the top ten hold roughly 7%. Seattle researchers signed up patients amid active infection and tracked them longitudinally. This receptor was obtained from a woman older than 75 with COVID-19, enrolled during active disease. The rearrangement links TRBV11-3 to TRBJ2-5, with TRBD2 matching over 10 bases. The specimen was peripheral blood. The chain's CDR3 is CASSLESSGSQYF. As DNA, the CDR3 is TGTGCCAGCAGCTTAGAGTCTAGCGGGAGCCAGTACTTC.